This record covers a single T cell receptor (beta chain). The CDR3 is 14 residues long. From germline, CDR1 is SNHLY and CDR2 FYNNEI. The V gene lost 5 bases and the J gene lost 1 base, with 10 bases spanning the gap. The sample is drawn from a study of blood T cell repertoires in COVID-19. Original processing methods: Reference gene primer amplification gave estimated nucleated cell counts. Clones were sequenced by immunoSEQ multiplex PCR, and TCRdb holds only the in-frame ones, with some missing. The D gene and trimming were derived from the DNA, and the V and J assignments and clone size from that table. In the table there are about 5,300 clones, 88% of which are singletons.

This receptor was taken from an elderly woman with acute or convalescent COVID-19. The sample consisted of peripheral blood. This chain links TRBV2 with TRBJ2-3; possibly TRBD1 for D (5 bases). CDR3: CASSRQGGTDTQYF. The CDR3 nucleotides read TGTGCCAGCAGTCGTCAGGGCGGCACAGATACGCAGTATTTT.